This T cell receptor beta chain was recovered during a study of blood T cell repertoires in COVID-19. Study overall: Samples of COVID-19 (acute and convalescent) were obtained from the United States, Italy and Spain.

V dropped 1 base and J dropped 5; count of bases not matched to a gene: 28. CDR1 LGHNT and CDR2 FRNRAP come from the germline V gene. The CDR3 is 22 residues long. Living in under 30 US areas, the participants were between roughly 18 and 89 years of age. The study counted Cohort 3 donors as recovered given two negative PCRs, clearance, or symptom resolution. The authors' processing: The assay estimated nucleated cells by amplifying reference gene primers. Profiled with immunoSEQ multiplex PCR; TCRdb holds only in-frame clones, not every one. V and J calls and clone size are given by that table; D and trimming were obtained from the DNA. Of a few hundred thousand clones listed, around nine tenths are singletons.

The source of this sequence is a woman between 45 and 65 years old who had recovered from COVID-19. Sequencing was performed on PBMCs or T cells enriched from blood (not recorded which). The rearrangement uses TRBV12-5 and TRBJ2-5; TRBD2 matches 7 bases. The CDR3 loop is CASGLGRPSGYLAVPGWETQYF. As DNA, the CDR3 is TGTGCTAGTGGTTTGGGGAGGCCTTCAGGGTACCTAGCGGTACCGGGGTGGGAGACCCAGTACTTC.